This T cell receptor (beta chain) derives from a study of T cell repertoires in cytomegalovirus infection. Overall study context: Selection of CMV epitopes for the study included recently identified HLA-C-restricted and well-studied HLA-B-restricted ones. Matching HLA type and CMV infection were both indicated by public TCR beta signatures.

One entry per CDR3 protein, called by TCRdb with MiXCR from the reads. The sample consists of fewer than 1,000,000 distinct CDR3 sequences, less than 40% of them appearing once. CDR1 is MNHEY and CDR2 is SMNVEV in the germline V gene (reference sequence). The length of the CDR3 is 16 residues. With 2 bases removed from V and 0 bases from J, the gap between germline ends came to 13 bases. With respect to this clonotype: Its antigen is unknown.

Findings and caveats of the study: Cumulative public TCR beta family frequency identified carriers of CMV plus the relevant HLA.

This TCR was recovered from a human donor in good health (CMV status not recorded). Some clones in this sample may be carry-over from other donors' samples. The chain is built from TRBV27 and TRBJ1-1, with D hard to call. Here the sequenced sample was cultured CD8+ T cells from PBMCs, taken from culture after CMV antigen stimulation. CDR3 in amino acids: CASSLTAAVLNTEAFF. DNA of the CDR3: TGTGCCAGCAGTTTAACCGCCGCGGTCCTGAACACTGAAGCTTTCTTT.